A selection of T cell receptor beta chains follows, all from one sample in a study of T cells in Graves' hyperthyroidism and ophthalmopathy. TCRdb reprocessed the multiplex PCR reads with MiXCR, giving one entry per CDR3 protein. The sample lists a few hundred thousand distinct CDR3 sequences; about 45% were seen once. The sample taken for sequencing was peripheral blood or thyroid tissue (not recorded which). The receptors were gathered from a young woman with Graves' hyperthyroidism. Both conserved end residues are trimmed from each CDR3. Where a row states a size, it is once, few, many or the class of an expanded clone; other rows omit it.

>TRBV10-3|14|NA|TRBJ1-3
AISETLAGSGNTIY
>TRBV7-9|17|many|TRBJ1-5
ASSLARGREPGGNQPQH
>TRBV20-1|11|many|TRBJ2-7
SAKRDSSYEQY
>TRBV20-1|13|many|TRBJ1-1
SARAGAGGGTEAF
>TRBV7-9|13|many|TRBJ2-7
ASSIRDMSSYEQY
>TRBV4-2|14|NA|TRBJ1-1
ASSQNTGGPITEAF
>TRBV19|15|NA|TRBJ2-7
ASSRERTGVLPYEQY
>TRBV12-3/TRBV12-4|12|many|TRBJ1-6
ASSHDRGISPLH
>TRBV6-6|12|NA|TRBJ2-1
ASSYRRDVNEQF
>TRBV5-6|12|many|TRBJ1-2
ASSWVGTAYGYT
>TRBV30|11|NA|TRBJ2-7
AWKQGYSYEQY
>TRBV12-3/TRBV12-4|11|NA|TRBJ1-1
ASTRQGDPEAF
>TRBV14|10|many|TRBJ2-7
ASSLTEYEQY
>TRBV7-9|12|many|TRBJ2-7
ASSLVAGLYEQY
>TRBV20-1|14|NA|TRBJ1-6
SARDTLGTGSSPLH
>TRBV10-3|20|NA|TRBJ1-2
AISESTMKGSAPVRADYGYT
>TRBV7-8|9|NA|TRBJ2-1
ASSLVAGQF
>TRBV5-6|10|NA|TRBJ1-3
ASSSTGVTIY
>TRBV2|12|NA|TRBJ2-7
ASSATSRYNEQY
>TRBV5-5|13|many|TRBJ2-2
ASSPIPLDTGELF
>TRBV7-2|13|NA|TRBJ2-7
ASSSGLAGGPEQY
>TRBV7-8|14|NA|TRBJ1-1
ASSFTGGDRGSEAF
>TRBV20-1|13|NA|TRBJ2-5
SARDPDRGQKTQY
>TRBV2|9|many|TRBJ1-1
ASSEGTEAF
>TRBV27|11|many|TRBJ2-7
ASSPTGGREQY
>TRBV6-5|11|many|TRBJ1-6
ASSPFFGSPLH
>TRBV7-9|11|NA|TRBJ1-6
ASSIGVGSPLH
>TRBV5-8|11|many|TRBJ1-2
ASSYGLQVDYT
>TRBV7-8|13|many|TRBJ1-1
ASTITGGMNTEAF
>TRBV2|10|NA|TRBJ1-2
AGGTGDDGYT
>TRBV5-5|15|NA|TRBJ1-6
ASSLMGQGVTNSPLH
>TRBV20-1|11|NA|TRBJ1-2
SASGDSNYGYT
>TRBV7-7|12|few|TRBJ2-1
ASSLAGGLDEQF
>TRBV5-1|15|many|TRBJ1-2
ASSLDGGPLTNYGYT
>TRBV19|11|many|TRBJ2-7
ASRGTAGREQY
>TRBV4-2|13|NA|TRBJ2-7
ASSQAPLSSYEQY
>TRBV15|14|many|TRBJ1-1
ATSRGPGTRPTEAF
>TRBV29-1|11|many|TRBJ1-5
SVVTKDNQPQH
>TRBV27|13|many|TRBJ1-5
ASSLSGQLNQPQH
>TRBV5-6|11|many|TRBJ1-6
ASSPVGNSPLH
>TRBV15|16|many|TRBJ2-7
ATSRDNRAGFVSYEQY
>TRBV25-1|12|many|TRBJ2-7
ASSDDRDRVEQY
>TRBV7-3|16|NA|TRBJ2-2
ASSPGLGQAQNTGELF